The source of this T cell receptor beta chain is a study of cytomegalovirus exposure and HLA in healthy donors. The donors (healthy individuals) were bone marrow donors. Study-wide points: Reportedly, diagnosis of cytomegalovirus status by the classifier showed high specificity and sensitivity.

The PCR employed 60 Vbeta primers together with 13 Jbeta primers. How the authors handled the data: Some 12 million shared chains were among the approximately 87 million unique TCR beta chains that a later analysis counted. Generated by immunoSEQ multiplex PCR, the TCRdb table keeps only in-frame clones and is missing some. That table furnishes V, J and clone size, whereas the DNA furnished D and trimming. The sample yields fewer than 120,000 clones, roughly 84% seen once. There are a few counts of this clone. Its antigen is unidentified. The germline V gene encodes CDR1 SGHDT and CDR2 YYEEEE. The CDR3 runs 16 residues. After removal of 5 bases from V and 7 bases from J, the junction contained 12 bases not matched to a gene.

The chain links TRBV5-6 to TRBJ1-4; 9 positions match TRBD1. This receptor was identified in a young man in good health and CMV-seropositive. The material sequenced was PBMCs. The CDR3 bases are TGTGCCAGCAGAAAACACCGGGACAGGGAGGGTGAAAAACTGTTTTTT. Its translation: CASRKHRDREGEKLFF.